These T cell receptor beta chains were read from a single sample in a study of shared clonotypes between healthy human individuals. Repertoires were generated with immunoSEQ multiplex PCR, while TCRdb's copy carries only in-frame clones and drops some. The table has fewer than 400,000 clones, approximately 74% seen once; the top ten hold about a tenth. Sample: memory CD4+ T cells sorted from blood. These receptors all stem from a man under 40 in good health. Both conserved end residues are part of each CDR3. Fields, in order: J gene, D gene, clone size, V gene, CDR3 protein, CDR3 DNA. D genes are given only for firm matches. Size is omitted from some rows. Given values are once, few, many or a class for expanded clones.

j_gene: TRBJ2-7
d_gene: .
abundance: many
v_gene: TRBV7-9
CDR3aa: CASSIDSAYEQYF
CDR3nt: TGTGCCAGCAGCATTGACAGTGCCTACGAGCAGTACTTC

j_gene: TRBJ2-3
d_gene: .
abundance: .
v_gene: TRBV2
CDR3aa: CARTVAAVDTQYF
CDR3nt: TGTGCCCGGACGGTAGCGGCTGTAGATACGCAGTATTTT

j_gene: TRBJ2-5
d_gene: .
abundance: .
v_gene: TRBV25-1
CDR3aa: CASSDVWASETQYF
CDR3nt: TGTGCCAGCAGTGATGTCTGGGCGTCAGAGACCCAGTACTTC

j_gene: TRBJ2-3
d_gene: .
abundance: .
v_gene: TRBV7-9
CDR3aa: CASSPSRALRTDTQYF
CDR3nt: TGTGCCAGCAGCCCCAGTCGAGCTCTCCGCACAGATACGCAGTATTTT

j_gene: TRBJ2-7
d_gene: .
abundance: .
v_gene: TRBV27
CDR3aa: CASSSRTRDRAIWDEQYF
CDR3nt: TGTGCCAGCAGCTCTAGAACTAGGGACCGGGCTATTTGGGACGAGCAGTACTTC

j_gene: TRBJ1-4
d_gene: .
abundance: many
v_gene: TRBV27
CDR3aa: CASRTRRGNEKLFF
CDR3nt: TGTGCCAGCAGAACCCGAAGGGGTAATGAAAAACTGTTTTTT

j_gene: TRBJ2-3
d_gene: .
abundance: once
v_gene: TRBV2
CDR3aa: CASSPWDTTDTQYF
CDR3nt: TGTGCCAGCAGTCCATGGGACACTACAGATACGCAGTATTTT

j_gene: TRBJ1-2
d_gene: .
abundance: .
v_gene: TRBV10-3
CDR3aa: CAISDGLGGANYGYTF
CDR3nt: TGTGCCATCAGTGACGGTTTGGGGGGGGCAAACTATGGCTACACCTTC

j_gene: TRBJ2-1
d_gene: .
abundance: .
v_gene: TRBV5-1
CDR3aa: CASNPDNYNEQFF
CDR3nt: TGCGCCAGCAATCCGGACAACTACAATGAGCAGTTCTTC

j_gene: TRBJ1-4
d_gene: .
abundance: .
v_gene: TRBV6-5
CDR3aa: CASSPSWTTNEKLFF
CDR3nt: TGTGCCAGCAGCCCCAGCTGGACAACTAATGAAAAACTGTTTTTT

j_gene: TRBJ2-7
d_gene: TRBD2
abundance: .
v_gene: TRBV18
CDR3aa: CASSGAGDYEQYF
CDR3nt: TGTGCCAGCTCAGGAGCGGGGGACTACGAGCAGTACTTC